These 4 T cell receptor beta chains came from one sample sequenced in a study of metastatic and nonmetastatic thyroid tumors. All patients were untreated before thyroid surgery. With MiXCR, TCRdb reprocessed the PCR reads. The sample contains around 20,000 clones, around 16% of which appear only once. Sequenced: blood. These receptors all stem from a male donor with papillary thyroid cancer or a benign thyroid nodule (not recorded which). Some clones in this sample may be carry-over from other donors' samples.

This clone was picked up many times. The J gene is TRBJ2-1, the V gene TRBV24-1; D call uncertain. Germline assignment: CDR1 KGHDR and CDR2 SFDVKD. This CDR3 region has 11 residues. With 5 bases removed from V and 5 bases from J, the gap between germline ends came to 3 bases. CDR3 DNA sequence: TGTGCCACCAGTGTTGACAATGAGCAGTTCTTC. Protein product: CATSVDNEQFF.

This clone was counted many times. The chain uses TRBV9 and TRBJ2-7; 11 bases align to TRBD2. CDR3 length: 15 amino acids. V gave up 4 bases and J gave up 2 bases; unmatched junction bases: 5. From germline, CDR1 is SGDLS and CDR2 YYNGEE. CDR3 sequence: CASSSTSGSTYEQYF. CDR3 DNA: TGTGCCAGCAGCTCAACTAGCGGGAGCACCTACGAGCAGTACTTC.

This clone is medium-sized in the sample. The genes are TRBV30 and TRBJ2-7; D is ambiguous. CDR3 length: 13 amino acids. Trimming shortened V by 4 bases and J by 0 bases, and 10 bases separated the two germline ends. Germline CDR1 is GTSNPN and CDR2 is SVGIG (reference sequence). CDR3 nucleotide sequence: TGTGCCTGGATGGAGAAAAGCTCCTACGAGCAGTACTTC. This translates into CAWMEKSSYEQYF. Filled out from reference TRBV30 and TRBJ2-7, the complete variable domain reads SQTIHQWPATLVQPVGSPLSLECTVEGTSNPNLYWYRQAAGRGLQLLFYSVGIGQISSEVPQNLSASRPQDRQFILSSKKLLLSDSGFYLCAWMEKSSYEQYFGPGTRLTVT.

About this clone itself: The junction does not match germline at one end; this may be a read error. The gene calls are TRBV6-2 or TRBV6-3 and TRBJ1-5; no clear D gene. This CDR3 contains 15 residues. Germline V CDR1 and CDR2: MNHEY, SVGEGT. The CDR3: CASSYYYRGHQPEHF. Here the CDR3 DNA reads TGTGCCAGCAGTTACTATTATCGCGGTCATCAGCCCGAGCATTTT.